This T cell receptor (beta chain) was captured by sequencing in a study of blood T cell repertoires in COVID-19. Study in general: There were acute and convalescent COVID-19 samples, and they came from the United States, Italy and Spain. Sample material is recorded as cDNA or gDNA derived from T cells, B-cell-depleted T cells, or PBMCs.

Per the original methods: From reference gene primer amplification, estimates of nucleated cell counts were derived. TCRdb keeps only in-frame clones here, not all; method: immunoSEQ multiplex PCR. V and J calls and clone size are given by that table; D and trimming were obtained from the DNA. This sample has roughly 80,000 clones, with about four fifths found just once. The V gene's germline CDR1 is SGHRS and CDR2 YFSETQ. There are 13 residues in the CDR3. With V trimmed by 7 bases and J by 5 bases, 6 bases remained unmatched. Sample: peripheral blood. This chain uses TRBV5-1 with TRBJ2-7; 10 bases match TRBD1. This TCR came from a human donor in a cohort sampled during active COVID-19. This CDR3 reads CASGDRGIDEQYF. Here the CDR3 DNA reads TGCGCCAGCGGGGACAGGGGCATAGACGAGCAGTACTTC.